Below, 28 T cell receptor beta chains from the same sample are listed, as sequenced in a study of vaccination effects on CD4 cells after COVID-19. The ViraFEST assay expanded antigen-specific CD4+ T cells with viral peptide pools before sequencing. Once cultured for 10 days, the cells underwent separation to obtain CD4+ T cells. Testing of the vaccine recipients showed negative nucleocapsid antibodies and no prior SARS-CoV-2 infection. These receptors' targets are unknown. Sequencing used immunoSEQ multiplex PCR; TCRdb keeps in-frame clones, though not all of them. The table has under 25,000 clones, roughly four fifths seen once. Here the sequenced sample was CD4+ T cells from PBMCs cultured with HCoV-NL63 spike peptides, taken before COVID-19 vaccination. Receptor source: a human donor who received a COVID-19 vaccine.

The V gene is TRBV5-1, the J gene TRBJ1-1; a possible D gene is TRBD1 (6 bases). Germline V lookup: CDR1 SGHRS, CDR2 YFSETQ. The CDR3 consists of 14 residues. V was shortened by 4 bases and J by 4 bases, with 14 bases between the two germline ends. The CDR3 DNA is TGCGCCAGCAGCCGGGCAAGGGGGATCACTGAAGCTTTCTTT. Protein product: CASSRARGITEAFF.

The gene calls are TRBV7-2 and TRBJ1-2; D unclear. V was cut by 3 bases and J by 4 bases, with 12 bases left in between. CDR3 size: 14 residues. CDR1 is SGHTA and CDR2 is FQGNSA in the germline V gene. The CDR3 is CASSFDLRGYGYTF. The CDR3 nucleotides read TGTGCCAGCAGCTTTGATCTCCGCGGCTATGGCTACACCTTC.

The rearrangement links TRBV6-5 to TRBJ2-7; TRBD2 aligns across 10 bases. CDR3 length: 15 residues. CDR1 MNHEY and CDR2 SVGAGI come from the germline V gene. The J segment lost 2 bases and the V segment lost 10 bases, leaving 11 bases of the junction unmatched. The CDR3 DNA reads as TGTGCCACTTTCGAGTGGCTAGCGGGAGCCTACGAGCAGTACTTC. It encodes CATFEWLAGAYEQYF.

This clone turned up a few times. V and J are TRBV6-1 and TRBJ1-5; tentatively, D is TRBD1 (5 bases). CDR3 length equals 14 residues. The germline CDR1 and CDR2 sequences are MNHNS and SASEGT. Trimming pared 3 bases from V and 2 bases from J, leaving 8 bases between. CDR3 amino acids: CASSDRVRNQPQHF. The CDR3 nucleotides are TGTGCCAGCAGTGACAGGGTACGCAATCAGCCCCAGCATTTT.

The chain employs TRBV28 and TRBJ1-3, with D hard to call. CDR3 size: 14 residues. V was shortened by 0 bases and J by 7 bases, with 10 bases between the two germline ends. Germline values: CDR1 MDHEN, CDR2 SYDVKM. CDR3 loop: CASSLWVTENTIYF. CDR3 nucleotide sequence: TGTGCCAGCAGTTTATGGGTTACTGAGAACACCATATATTTT.

This chain uses TRBV30 with TRBJ1-2; D unclear. The CDR3 is 14 amino acids. V was shortened by 0 bases and J by 4 bases, with 12 bases between the two germline ends. CDR1 GTSNPN and CDR2 SVGIG come from the germline V gene (reference sequence). The CDR3 DNA follows: TGTGCCTGGAGTGTAGGAACCAGGCCCTATGGCTACACCTTC. Amino acid sequence: CAWSVGTRPYGYTF.

The chain joins TRBV5-6 to TRBJ1-5; the D gene is possibly TRBD1 (5 bases). Looked up from germline, CDR1 is SGHDT and CDR2 is YYEEEE. V shed 2 bases and J shed 3 bases, with 6 bases lying between them. The CDR3 spans 13 residues. The CDR3 protein is CASSFGHNQPQHF. The CDR3 DNA follows: TGTGCCAGCAGCTTTGGACACAATCAGCCCCAGCATTTT.

This chain uses TRBV5-6 with TRBJ2-7, with D perhaps TRBD2 (5 bases). CDR3 length: 13 residues. The ends were cut back, 6 bases at V and 1 base at J, with 11 bases in the middle. Germline CDR1 reads SGHDT; CDR2 reads YYEEEE. The CDR3 nucleotides are TGTGCCAGCACCCTCGGGATATCCTACGAGCAGTACTTC. Encoded protein: CASTLGISYEQYF.

In DNA form, the CDR3 reads TGTGCCAGCAGTTATAACCGGGACAGGGCTAATGAGCAGTTCTTC. This translates into CASSYNRDRANEQFF. The chain recombines TRBV28 with TRBJ2-1, with TRBD1 matching 9 bases. Germline lookup yields CDR1 MDHEN and CDR2 SYDVKM. V shed 4 bases and J 7 bases; nucleotides not matched to a gene: 8. This CDR3 has 15 amino acids.

The gene calls are TRBV7-2 and TRBJ1-2; 7 bases fit TRBD1. With V trimmed by 5 bases and J by 2 bases, 2 bases remained unmatched. Germline V gives CDR1 SGHTA, CDR2 FQGNSA. CDR3 length: 13 residues. In DNA form, the CDR3 reads TGTGCCAGCAGCCGACAGGGAAACTATGGCTACACCTTC. This codes for CASSRQGNYGYTF. Looking up the rest from reference TRBV7-2 and TRBJ1-2 gives the full variable domain: GAGVSQSPSNKVTEKGKDVELRCDPISGHTALYWYRQSLGQGLEFLIYFQGNSAPDKSGLPSDRFSAERTGGSVSTLTIQRTQQEDSAVYLCASSRQGNYGYTFGSGTRLTVV.

In its sample, this clone was seen a few times. The J gene is TRBJ2-1, the V gene TRBV7-2; D tentatively reads TRBD1 or TRBD2 (5 bases each). V gave up 4 bases and J gave up 16 bases, with 20 bases separating them. In germline, CDR1 is SGHTA, CDR2 FQGNSA. CDR3 length: 13 residues. In DNA form, the CDR3 reads TGTGCCAGCAGCTCTCCGGGACGCCTAAGGAGCTTCTTC. Its protein product is CASSSPGRLRSFF. Complete variable domain (other parts from reference TRBV7-2 and TRBJ2-1): GAGVSQSPSNKVTEKGKDVELRCDPISGHTALYWYRQSLGQGLEFLIYFQGNSAPDKSGLPSDRFSAERTGGSVSTLTIQRTQQEDSAVYLCASSSPGRLRSFFGPGTRLTVL.

The chain has TRBV28 and TRBJ2-1; TRBD2 matches 7 bases. Germline V CDR1 and CDR2: MDHEN, SYDVKM. Unmatched junction bases numbered 8, after V lost 3 bases and J lost 3 bases. The CDR3 loop spans 16 amino acids. The CDR3 spells CASSFLKAGYYNEQFF. CDR3 sequence (DNA): TGTGCCAGCAGTTTCCTCAAAGCGGGGTACTACAATGAGCAGTTCTTC.

This chain uses TRBV2 with TRBJ1-6, with 12 bases matching TRBD1. This CDR3 is built from 16 residues. The germline CDR1 and CDR2 sequences are SNHLY and FYNNEI. V lost 6 bases to trimming and J lost 10 bases; unmatched junction nucleotides: 10. CDR3: CASSELGTGGGSPLHF. For the CDR3, the DNA is TGTGCCAGCAGCGAACTCGGGACAGGGGGCGGGTCACCCCTCCACTTT. Filled out from reference TRBV2 and TRBJ1-6, the complete variable domain reads EPEVTQTPSHQVTQMGQEVILRCVPISNHLYFYWYRQILGQKVEFLVSFYNNEISEKSEIFDDQFSVERPDGSNFTLKIRSTKLEDSAMYFCASSELGTGGGSPLHFGNGTRLTVT.

This clone was counted a few times. The gene calls are TRBV4-2 and TRBJ2-7; D perhaps matches TRBD1 (6 bases). Trimming pared 1 base from V and 2 bases from J, leaving 9 bases between. The germline CDR1 and CDR2 sequences are LGHNA and YNFKEQ. This CDR3 has 14 amino acids. CDR3 DNA: TGTGCCAGCAGCCAAGTAGGGGGAACCTACGAGCAGTACTTC. It encodes CASSQVGGTYEQYF.

The chain carries TRBV27 and TRBJ1-6, with D perhaps matching TRBD1 (5 bases). V dropped 5 bases and J dropped 7 bases, with 18 bases sitting between them. The CDR3 covers 16 residues. The germline CDR1 and CDR2 sequences are MNHEY and SMNVEV (reference sequence). CDR3 residues: CASSRGDLLANSPLHF. The CDR3, as DNA: TGTGCCAGCAGTCGGGGGGACCTCCTGGCAAATTCACCCCTCCACTTT.

This clone has more than one count but fewer than ten. The chain employs TRBV4-3 and TRBJ1-2; weak D call: TRBD1 (5 bases). The CDR3 is 14 residues long. Germline V lookup: CDR1 LGHNA, CDR2 YSLEER. Deletions cut 0 bases from V and 6 bases from J, with 11 bases between. The CDR3: CASSQDLTRDGYTF. CDR3 DNA sequence: TGCGCCAGCAGCCAAGATTTAACCAGGGATGGCTACACCTTC.

Comment on this clone: The junction differs from germline at one of its ends, possibly a read error. The genes are TRBV7-7 and TRBJ2-5; D gene unclear. The CDR3 is made up of 13 amino acids. Germline V gene data show CDR1 as SSHAT and CDR2 as FNYEAQ (reference sequence). Written as DNA, the CDR3 is TGTGCTAGCAGCTTTTGTCGCTCCGGGACCCAGTACTTC. Translation: CASSFCRSGTQYF.

Only one count was recorded for this clone. The chain employs TRBV3-1 (or the pseudogene TRBV3-2) and TRBJ2-1, with 8 bases aligning to TRBD2. This CDR3 is 16 amino acids long. The germline gives CDR1 LGHDT, CDR2 YNNKEL (reference sequence). V shed 1 base, J shed 7 bases, and the junction held 9 bases outside the gene matches. The CDR3 loop reads CASSQVSGGPGNEQFF. CDR3 bases: TGTGCCAGCAGCCAAGTTTCGGGGGGGCCAGGGAATGAGCAGTTCTTC.

A single count supports this clone. The chain joins TRBV7-9 to TRBJ1-4; 11 bases line up with TRBD1. Trimming took 2 bases from V and 10 from J; bases not matched to a gene: 15. The germline V gene has CDR1 SEHNR and CDR2 FQNEAQ (reference sequence). The CDR3 runs to 18 residues. Here the CDR3 reads CASSLPGTGGDRSGKLFF. In nucleotides, the CDR3 is TGTGCCAGCAGCTTACCGGGGACAGGGGGGGATAGGAGCGGAAAACTGTTTTTT.

V is TRBV10-3 and J is TRBJ2-2; D is perhaps TRBD2 (5 bases). V was cut by 6 bases and J by 8 bases, with 7 bases left in between. CDR1 is ENHRY and CDR2 is SYGVKD in the germline V gene. The CDR3 covers 11 residues. The CDR3 bases are TGTGCCATCAGCCCGGGGGGGGAGCTGTTTTTT. Translated: CAISPGGELFF.

Judged by abundance, this clone is medium-sized. This chain connects TRBV5-4 to TRBJ2-7, with 11 bases lining up with TRBD2. Germline V gene data show CDR1 as SGHNT and CDR2 as YYREEE (reference sequence). The V and J ends lost 4 bases and 3 bases, in that order; junction bases with no gene match: 3. The CDR3 loop spans 14 amino acids. CDR3 sequence (DNA): TGTGCCAGCAGCCCAGGGACTAGCGGCTACGAGCAGTACTTC. This encodes CASSPGTSGYEQYF.

CDR3 region: CASSESQGGEAFF. The CDR3 coding sequence is TGTGCCAGCAGTGAGTCGCAGGGCGGTGAAGCTTTCTTT. The chain uses TRBV6-1 and TRBJ1-1, with D possibly matching TRBD1 (5 bases). Looked up from germline, CDR1 is MNHNS and CDR2 is SASEGT. V lost 3 bases to trimming and J lost 7 bases, with 12 bases between them. The CDR3 spans 13 residues.

The chain employs TRBV6-5 and TRBJ2-7; 8 positions agree with TRBD1. The CDR3 has 12 residues. J gave up 9 bases and V 8 bases, and 9 bases lay outside the gene matches. The germline V gene has CDR1 MNHEY and CDR2 SVGAGI. As DNA, the CDR3 is TGTGCCAGCGGGGACAGGTTCCCTTCGCAGTACTTC. Encoded protein: CASGDRFPSQYF.

This rearrangement joins TRBV7-2 to TRBJ1-3; the match to TRBD1 covers 7 bases. J gave up 9 bases and V 1 base, and 15 bases lay outside the gene matches. The CDR3 spans 17 residues. Germline V CDR1 and CDR2: SGHTA, FQGNSA. This CDR3 is CASSLVGEGAKRSTIYF. The CDR3 region has the DNA TGTGCCAGCAGCTTAGTTGGGGAGGGGGCCAAGCGGAGCACCATATATTTT.

V is TRBV3-1 (or the pseudogene TRBV3-2) and J is TRBJ2-1, with 7 bases aligning to TRBD2. The CDR3 contains 14 residues. Trimming cost V 8 bases and J 2 bases; bases outside gene matches: 6. Germline CDR1 is LGHDT and CDR2 is YNNKEL (reference sequence). CDR3 loop: CASAGVGTYNEQFF. CDR3 nucleotide sequence: TGTGCCAGCGCGGGGGTAGGAACCTACAATGAGCAGTTCTTC.

This clone occurred a few times. The chain has TRBV5-1 and TRBJ2-5; 11 bases line up with TRBD2. V trimming: 0 bases; J trimming: 1 base; junction bases outside the gene matches: 5. The CDR3 runs 17 residues. The V gene's germline CDR1 is SGHRS and CDR2 YFSETQ. The CDR3 spells CASSLAIAGGPQETQYF. In DNA form, the CDR3 reads TGCGCCAGCAGCTTGGCCATAGCGGGGGGGCCCCAAGAGACCCAGTACTTC.

The chain recombines TRBV5-1 with TRBJ1-1; D not resolved. The ends were cut back, 4 bases at V and 1 base at J, with 17 bases in the middle. The CDR3 runs to 16 residues. Germline assignment: CDR1 SGHRS and CDR2 YFSETQ. This chain's CDR3 is CASSHQSGGPNTEAFF. The CDR3 DNA reads TGCGCCAGCAGCCACCAAAGTGGAGGGCCGAACACTGAAGCTTTCTTT.

The chain combines TRBV12-5 with TRBJ2-3; D gene ambiguous. Trimming stripped 6 bases from V and 3 bases from J, with 13 bases between. The CDR3 length is 14 residues. Germline values: CDR1 LGHNT, CDR2 FRNRAP. CDR3 DNA sequence: TGTGCTAGTGGGGCCCGGGTAGGAACAGATACGCAGTATTTT. Encoded protein: CASGARVGTDTQYF.